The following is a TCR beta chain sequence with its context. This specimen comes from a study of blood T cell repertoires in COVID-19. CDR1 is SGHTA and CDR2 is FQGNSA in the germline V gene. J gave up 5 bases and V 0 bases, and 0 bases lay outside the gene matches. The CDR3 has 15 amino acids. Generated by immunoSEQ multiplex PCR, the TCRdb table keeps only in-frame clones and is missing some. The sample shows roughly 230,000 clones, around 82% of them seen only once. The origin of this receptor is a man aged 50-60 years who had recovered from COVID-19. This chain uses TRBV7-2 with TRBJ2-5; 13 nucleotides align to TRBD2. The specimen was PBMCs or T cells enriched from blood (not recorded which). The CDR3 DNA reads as TGTGCCAGCAGCTTAGCACTAGCGGGGGGGGAGACCCAGTACTTC. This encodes CASSLALAGGETQYF.